The TCR beta chain under discussion was sequenced for a study of blood T cell repertoires in COVID-19. Germline V CDR1 and CDR2: ENHRY, SYGVKD. V lost 3 bases to trimming and J lost 4 bases, with 15 bases between them. This CDR3 comprises 16 residues. The method was immunoSEQ multiplex PCR; TCRdb's version includes in-frame clones alone and lacks a portion of them. The table shows about 170,000 clones, with about 85% occurring only once. This chain links TRBV10-3 with TRBJ2-2; TRBD2 might be the D (6 bases). This clonotype was sampled from a man aged 60 to 75 who had recovered from COVID-19. The sequencing sample was made of peripheral blood. The CDR3 loop is CAISDGGATTTGELFF. The CDR3 DNA sequence: TGTGCCATCAGTGACGGAGGGGCGACTACCACCGGGGAGCTGTTTTTT.